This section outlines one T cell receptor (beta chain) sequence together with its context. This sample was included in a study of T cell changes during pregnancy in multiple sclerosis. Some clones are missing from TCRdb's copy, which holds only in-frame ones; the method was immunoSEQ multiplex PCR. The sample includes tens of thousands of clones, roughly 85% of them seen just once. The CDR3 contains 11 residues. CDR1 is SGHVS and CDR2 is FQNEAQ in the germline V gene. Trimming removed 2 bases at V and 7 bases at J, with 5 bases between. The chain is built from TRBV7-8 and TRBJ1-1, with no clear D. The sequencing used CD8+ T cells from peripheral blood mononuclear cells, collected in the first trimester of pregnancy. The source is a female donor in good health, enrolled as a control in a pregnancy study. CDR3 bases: TGTGCCAGCAGCTTATTGAGTGAAGCTTTCTTT. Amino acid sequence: CASSLLSEAFF.